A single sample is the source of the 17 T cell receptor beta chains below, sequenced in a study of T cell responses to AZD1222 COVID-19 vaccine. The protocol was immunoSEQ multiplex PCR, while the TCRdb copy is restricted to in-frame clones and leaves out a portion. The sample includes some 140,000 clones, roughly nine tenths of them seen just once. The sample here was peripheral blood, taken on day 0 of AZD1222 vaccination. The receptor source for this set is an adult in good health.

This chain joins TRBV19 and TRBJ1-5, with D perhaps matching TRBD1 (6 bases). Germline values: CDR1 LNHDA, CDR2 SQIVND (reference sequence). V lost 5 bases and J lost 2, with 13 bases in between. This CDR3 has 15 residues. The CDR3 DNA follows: TGTGCCAGTAGTCTGGGGGGGCAAGGCAATCAGCCCCAGCATTTT. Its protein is CASSLGGQGNQPQHF.

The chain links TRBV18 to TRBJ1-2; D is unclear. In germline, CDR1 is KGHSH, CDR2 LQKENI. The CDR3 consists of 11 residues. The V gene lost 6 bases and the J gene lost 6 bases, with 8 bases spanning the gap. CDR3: CASSHSDGYTF. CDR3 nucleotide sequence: TGTGCCAGCTCTCACAGTGATGGCTACACCTTC.

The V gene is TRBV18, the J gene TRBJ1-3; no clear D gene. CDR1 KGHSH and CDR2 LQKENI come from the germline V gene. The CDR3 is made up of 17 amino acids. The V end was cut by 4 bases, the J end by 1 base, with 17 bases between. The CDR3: CASSRWTAIESGNTIYF. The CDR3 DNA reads TGTGCCAGCTCACGATGGACTGCCATCGAATCTGGAAACACCATATATTTT.

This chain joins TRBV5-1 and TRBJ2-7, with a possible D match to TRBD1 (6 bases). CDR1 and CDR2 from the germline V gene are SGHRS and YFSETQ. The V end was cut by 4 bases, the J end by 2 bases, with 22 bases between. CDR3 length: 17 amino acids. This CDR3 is CASSPAGRGGFTYEQYF. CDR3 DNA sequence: TGCGCCAGCAGCCCGGCGGGTCGTGGGGGCTTTACCTACGAGCAGTACTTC. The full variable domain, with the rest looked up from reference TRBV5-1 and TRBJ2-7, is KAGVTQTPRYLIKTRGQQVTLSCSPISGHRSVSWYQQTPGQGLQFLFEYFSETQRNKGNFPGRFSGRQFSNSRSEMNVSTLELGDSALYLCASSPAGRGGFTYEQYFGPGTRLTVT.

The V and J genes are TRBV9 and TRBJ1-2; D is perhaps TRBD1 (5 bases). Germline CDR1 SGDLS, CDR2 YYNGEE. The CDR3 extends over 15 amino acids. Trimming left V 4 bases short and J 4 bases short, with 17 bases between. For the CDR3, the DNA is TGTGCCAGCAGCACGGGACTGGCAGACCGCTATGGCTACACCTTC. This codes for CASSTGLADRYGYTF.

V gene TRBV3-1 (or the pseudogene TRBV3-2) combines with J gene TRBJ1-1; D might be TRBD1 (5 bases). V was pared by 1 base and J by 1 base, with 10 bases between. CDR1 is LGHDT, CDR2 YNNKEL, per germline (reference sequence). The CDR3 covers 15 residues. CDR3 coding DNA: TGTGCCAGCAGCCAAGGGACGACAGCGAACACTGAAGCTTTCTTT. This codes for CASSQGTTANTEAFF.

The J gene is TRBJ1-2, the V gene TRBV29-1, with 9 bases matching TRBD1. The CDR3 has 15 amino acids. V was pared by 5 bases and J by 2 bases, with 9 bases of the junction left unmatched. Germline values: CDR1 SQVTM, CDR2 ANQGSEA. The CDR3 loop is CSVSGAGTGNYGYTF. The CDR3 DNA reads TGCAGCGTTAGTGGGGCGGGGACAGGGAACTATGGCTACACCTTC.

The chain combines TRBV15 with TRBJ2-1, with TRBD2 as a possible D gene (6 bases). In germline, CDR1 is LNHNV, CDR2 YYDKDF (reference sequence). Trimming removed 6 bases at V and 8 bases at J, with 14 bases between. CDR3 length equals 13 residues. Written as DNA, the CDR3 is TGTGCCACCAGGGAGGGCCCCGGCGATGAGCAGTTCTTC. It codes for CATREGPGDEQFF.

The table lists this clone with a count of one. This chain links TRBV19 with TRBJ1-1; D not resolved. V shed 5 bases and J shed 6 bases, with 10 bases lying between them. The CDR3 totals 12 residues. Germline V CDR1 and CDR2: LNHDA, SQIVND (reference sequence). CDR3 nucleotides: TGTGCCAGTAGTTGGGGTGTCGCTGAAGCTTTCTTT. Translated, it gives CASSWGVAEAFF.

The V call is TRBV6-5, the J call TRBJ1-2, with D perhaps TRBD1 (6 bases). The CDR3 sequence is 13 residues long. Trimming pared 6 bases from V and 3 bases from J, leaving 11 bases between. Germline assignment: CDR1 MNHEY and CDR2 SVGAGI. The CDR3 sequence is CASRGDIYYGYTF. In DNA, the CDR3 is TGTGCCAGCAGGGGGGACATCTACTATGGCTACACCTTC.

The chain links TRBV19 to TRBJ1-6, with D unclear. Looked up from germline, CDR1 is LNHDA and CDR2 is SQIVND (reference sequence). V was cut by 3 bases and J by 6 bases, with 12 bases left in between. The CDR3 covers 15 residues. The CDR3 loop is CASSIGQAGNSPLHF. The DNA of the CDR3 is TGTGCCAGTAGTATCGGCCAAGCTGGTAATTCACCCCTCCACTTT.

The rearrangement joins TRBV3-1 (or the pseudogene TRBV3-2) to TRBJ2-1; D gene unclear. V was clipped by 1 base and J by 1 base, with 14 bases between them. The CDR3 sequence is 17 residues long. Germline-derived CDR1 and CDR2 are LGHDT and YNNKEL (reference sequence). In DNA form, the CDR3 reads TGTGCCAGCAGCCAAGGGGCTGACGCAGCGTCCTACAATGAGCAGTTCTTC. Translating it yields CASSQGADAASYNEQFF.

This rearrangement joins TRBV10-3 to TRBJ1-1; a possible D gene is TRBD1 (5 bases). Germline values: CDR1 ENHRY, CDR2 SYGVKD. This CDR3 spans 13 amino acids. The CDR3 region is CAGRAQPSTEAFF. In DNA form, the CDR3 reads TGTGCGGGCAGGGCGCAGCCATCCACTGAAGCTTTCTTT.

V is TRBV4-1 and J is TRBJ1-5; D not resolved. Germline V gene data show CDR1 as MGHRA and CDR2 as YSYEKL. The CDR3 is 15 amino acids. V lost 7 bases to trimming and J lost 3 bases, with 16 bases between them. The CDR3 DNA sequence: TGCGCCAGCAACCCGAATCCCGGAACCAATCAGCCCCAGCATTTT. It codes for CASNPNPGTNQPQHF.

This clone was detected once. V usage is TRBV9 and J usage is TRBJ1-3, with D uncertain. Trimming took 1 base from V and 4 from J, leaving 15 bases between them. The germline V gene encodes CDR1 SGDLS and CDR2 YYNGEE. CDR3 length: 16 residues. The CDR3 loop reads CASSVTDRGPGNTIYF. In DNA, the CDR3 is TGTGCCAGCAGCGTAACGGATAGAGGCCCCGGAAACACCATATATTTT.

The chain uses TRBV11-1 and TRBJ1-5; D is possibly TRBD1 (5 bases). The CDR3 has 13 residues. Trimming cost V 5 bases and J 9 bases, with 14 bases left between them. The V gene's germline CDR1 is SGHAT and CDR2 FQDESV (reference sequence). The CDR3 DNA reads TGTGCCAGCAGCCCGAATCCGGGGGGGCCCCAGCATTTT. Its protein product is CASSPNPGGPQHF.

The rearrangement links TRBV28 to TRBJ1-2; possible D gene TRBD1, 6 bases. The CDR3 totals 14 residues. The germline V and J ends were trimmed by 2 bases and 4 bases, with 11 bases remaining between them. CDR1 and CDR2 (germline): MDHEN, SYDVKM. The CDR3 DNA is TGTGCCAGCAGTTTAGGGTCCAGGGGCTATGGCTACACCTTC. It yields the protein CASSLGSRGYGYTF.